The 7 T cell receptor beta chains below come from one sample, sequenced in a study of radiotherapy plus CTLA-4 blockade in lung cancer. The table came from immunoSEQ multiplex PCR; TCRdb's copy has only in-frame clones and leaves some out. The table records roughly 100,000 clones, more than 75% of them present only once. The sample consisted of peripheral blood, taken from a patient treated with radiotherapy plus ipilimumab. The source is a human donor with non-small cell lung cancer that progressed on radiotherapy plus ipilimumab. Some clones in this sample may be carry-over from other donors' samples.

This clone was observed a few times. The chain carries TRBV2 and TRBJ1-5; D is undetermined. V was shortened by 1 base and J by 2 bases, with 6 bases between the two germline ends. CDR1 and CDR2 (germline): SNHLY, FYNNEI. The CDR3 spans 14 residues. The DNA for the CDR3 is TGTGCCAGCAGTGAAGGACGAGGCAATCAGCCCCAGCATTTT. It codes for CASSEGRGNQPQHF.

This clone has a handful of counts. In nucleotides, the CDR3 is TGTGCCAGCTCCCGGGGGGGGGAAGGTGCCAACGTCCTGACTTTC. Amino acids: CASSRGGEGANVLTF. V and J are TRBV4-2 and TRBJ2-6; 8 bases map to TRBD2. V dropped 8 bases and J dropped 7; count of bases not matched to a gene: 10. Germline V gene data show CDR1 as LGHNA and CDR2 as YNFKEQ. This CDR3 has 15 amino acids.

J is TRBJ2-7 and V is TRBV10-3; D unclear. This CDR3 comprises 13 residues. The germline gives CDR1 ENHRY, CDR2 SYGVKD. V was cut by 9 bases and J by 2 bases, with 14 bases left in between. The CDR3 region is CAIRAFKTYEQYF. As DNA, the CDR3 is TGTGCCATTAGGGCCTTTAAGACCTACGAGCAGTACTTC.

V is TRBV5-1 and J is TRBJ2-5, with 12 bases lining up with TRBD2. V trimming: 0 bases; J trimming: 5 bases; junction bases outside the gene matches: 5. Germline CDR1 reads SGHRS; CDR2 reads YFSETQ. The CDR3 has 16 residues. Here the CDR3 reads CASSLVASGGAETQYF. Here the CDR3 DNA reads TGCGCCAGCAGCTTGGTGGCTAGCGGGGGGGCCGAGACCCAGTACTTC.

The CDR3 nucleotides read TGTGCCAGCAGTGCGGACAGATTGAACACTGAAGCTTTCTTT. Translation: CASSADRLNTEAFF. The V and J genes are TRBV6-1 and TRBJ1-1; TRBD1 is a possible D gene (6 bases). The CDR3 sequence is 14 residues long. Germline assignment: CDR1 MNHNS and CDR2 SASEGT. Trimming took 4 bases from V and 0 from J, leaving 9 bases between them.

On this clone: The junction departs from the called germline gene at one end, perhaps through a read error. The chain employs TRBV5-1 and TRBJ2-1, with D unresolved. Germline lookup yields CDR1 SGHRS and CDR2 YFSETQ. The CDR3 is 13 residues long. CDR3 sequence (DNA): TGCGCCAGCAGATTGAGCTCCTACGATGAGCAGTTCTTC. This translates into CASRLSSYDEQFF.

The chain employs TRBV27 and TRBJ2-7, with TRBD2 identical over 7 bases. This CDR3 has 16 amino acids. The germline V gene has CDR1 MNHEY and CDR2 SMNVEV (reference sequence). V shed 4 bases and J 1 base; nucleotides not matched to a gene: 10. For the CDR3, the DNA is TGTGCCAGCAGTTCCGGGCGCCCGGGGGGATCCTACGAGCAGTACTTC. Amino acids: CASSSGRPGGSYEQYF.